The 20 T cell receptor beta chains reported below all come from one sample, sequenced in a study of blood T cells in healthy people across ages. A sample-barcoded 5' primer and a J-beta primer mix were used in a second PCR of roughly 7 to 11 cycles. TCRdb fed the 5' RACE reads into MiXCR, producing one record per CDR3 protein. In the table there are around 800,000 distinct CDR3 sequences, around 62% of which are singletons. Sequencing used blood. The receptor set was obtained from a man aged 25 to 40 in good health.

V is TRBV12-3 or TRBV12-4 and J is TRBJ2-2; a possible D gene is TRBD2 (6 bases). The CDR3 runs 15 residues. V shed 5 bases and J shed 1 base, with 11 bases lying between them. The CDR3 spells CASSAGQVNTGELFF. The CDR3 DNA sequence: TGTGCCAGCAGTGCGGGGCAGGTGAACACCGGGGAGCTGTTTTTT.

This clonotype was seen ten or more times. The chain has TRBV12-3 or TRBV12-4 and TRBJ2-5; D is perhaps TRBD1 (6 bases). The J call could be wrong; TRBJ2-7 is a better fit for the DNA end. The CDR3 spans 13 residues. CDR3 protein: CASSLAQGFEQYF. DNA for the CDR3: TGTGCCAGCAGTTTAGCGCAGGGGTTCGAGCAGTACTTC.

This clonotype was counted between two and nine times. The rearrangement uses TRBV7-6 and TRBJ2-7; TRBD1 agrees at 9 bases. Germline values: CDR1 SGHVS, CDR2 FNYEAQ. The CDR3 length is 12 residues. The V segment lost 4 bases and the J segment 5 bases; nucleotides outside the gene matches: 0. The CDR3 DNA follows: TGTGCCAGCAGCTGGGACAGGGACGAGCAGTACTTC. Translation: CASSWDRDEQYF.

The chain carries TRBV5-5 and TRBJ2-5; D remains ambiguous. The CDR3 is made up of 13 amino acids. In germline, CDR1 is SGHKS, CDR2 YYEKEE (reference sequence). The germline V and J ends were trimmed by 6 bases and 4 bases, with 13 bases remaining between them. DNA for the CDR3: TGTGCCAGCATCGAGGACGGCCTAGAGACCCAGTACTTC. Protein sequence: CASIEDGLETQYF.

The chain couples TRBV25-1 to TRBJ1-4; D call uncertain. The CDR3 is 15 residues long. V lost 2 bases and J 0 bases, leaving 7 bases between the germline ends. Germline CDR1 is MGHDK and CDR2 is SYGVNS. This CDR3 is CASSEDQATNEKLFF. The CDR3, as DNA: TGTGCCAGCAGTGAAGACCAAGCAACTAATGAAAAACTGTTTTTT.

The rearrangement links TRBV7-9 to TRBJ2-3, with D perhaps assigned TRBD1 or TRBD2 (5 bases each). The CDR3 loop spans 18 amino acids. V gave up 2 bases and J gave up 5 bases, with 23 bases separating them. The germline gives CDR1 SEHNR, CDR2 FQNEAQ (reference sequence). CDR3 protein: CASSLWWAGDRELDTQYF. In DNA form, the CDR3 reads TGTGCCAGCAGCTTATGGTGGGCCGGGGACCGGGAACTAGATACGCAGTATTTT.

In this sample, this clonotype turned up a few times. The rearrangement links TRBV12-3 or TRBV12-4 to TRBJ2-7; 9 bases line up with TRBD1. Trimming removed 6 bases from V and 4 bases from J; junction bases left unmatched: 10. CDR3 length: 15 amino acids. CDR3 residues: CASSSIGTGLYEQYF. The DNA of the CDR3 is TGTGCCAGCAGCTCTATCGGGACAGGGCTTTACGAGCAGTACTTC.

The chain joins TRBV29-1 to TRBJ2-7; 10 bases line up with TRBD2. CDR3 size: 13 residues. Germline CDR1 SQVTM, CDR2 ANQGSEA. Losses at the gene ends were 7 bases for V and 2 bases for J; bases not matched to a gene: 5. The CDR3 nucleotides are TGCAGCGCCGTTAGCGGGGGGCCCTACGAGCAGTACTTC. Translated: CSAVSGGPYEQYF.

This clonotype has only one observation. This chain uses TRBV12-3 or TRBV12-4 with TRBJ2-7, with D tentatively TRBD2 (6 bases). Trimming took off 3 bases at V and 6 bases at J, with 9 bases between the two ends. This CDR3 region has 12 residues. The CDR3 sequence is CASSFGGFEQYF. For the CDR3, the DNA is TGTGCCAGCAGTTTTGGGGGGTTCGAGCAGTACTTC.

CDR3: CASSYRAGGDNEQYF. In DNA form, the CDR3 reads TGTGCCAGCAGTTACCGAGCGGGGGGGGACAATGAGCAGTACTTC. The rearrangement uses TRBV6-5 and TRBJ2-5; TRBD2 matches 10 bases. Losses at the gene ends were 2 bases for V and 11 bases for J; bases not matched to a gene: 11. CDR1 is MNHEY and CDR2 is SVGAGI in the germline V gene. This CDR3 has 15 residues.

This clonotype was seen more than once but under ten times. In DNA form, the CDR3 reads TGTGCCAGTACACCCACCCGGACAGGGGGCGAAATTCAGTACTTC. It is translated as CASTPTRTGGEIQYF. The chain combines TRBV19 with TRBJ2-4; 11 bases are a match to TRBD1. This CDR3 has 15 residues. The J segment lost 10 bases and the V segment lost 7 bases, leaving 12 bases of the junction unmatched. Germline V CDR1 and CDR2: LNHDA, SQIVND (reference sequence). Using reference TRBV19 and TRBJ2-4 for the parts outside the CDR3, the full variable domain is DGGITQSPKYLFRKEGQNVTLSCEQNLNHDAMYWYRQDPGQGLRLIYYSQIVNDFQKGDIAEGYSVSREKKESFPLTVTSAQKNPTAFYLCASTPTRTGGEIQYFGAGTRLSVL.

The chain links TRBV5-5 to TRBJ1-1; maybe TRBD1 (5 bases). The germline CDR1 and CDR2 sequences are SGHKS and YYEKEE (reference sequence). The ends were cut back, 4 bases at V and 0 bases at J, with 16 bases in the middle. CDR3 length: 16 amino acids. The CDR3 is CASSRRDGRMNTEAFF. The CDR3, as DNA: TGTGCCAGCAGCAGGCGGGACGGCCGAATGAACACTGAAGCTTTCTTT.

The chain has TRBV6-2 or TRBV6-3 and TRBJ2-7, with TRBD1 as a possible D gene (5 bases). Trimming removed 5 bases at V and 1 base at J, with 18 bases between. The germline CDR1 and CDR2 sequences are MNHEY and SVGEGT. The CDR3 contains 16 residues. CDR3 region: CASSDGGARGSYEQYF. The CDR3 DNA sequence: TGTGCCAGCAGTGACGGTGGGGCCAGAGGTTCCTACGAGCAGTACTTC.

This clonotype was seen a few times. V and J are TRBV28 and TRBJ2-7, with 9 bases lining up with TRBD1. The V gene end was trimmed by 4 bases and the J gene end by 2 bases; junction bases not matched to a gene: 6. Germline loops: CDR1 MDHEN, CDR2 SYDVKM. The CDR3 sequence is 15 residues long. The CDR3 region is CASSSGTGTPYEQYF. For the CDR3, the DNA is TGTGCCAGCAGTTCCGGGACAGGGACCCCCTACGAGCAGTACTTC.

This clonotype has only a few counts. The gene calls are TRBV20-1 and TRBJ2-3, with 8 bases fitting TRBD2. Germline CDR1 DFQATT, CDR2 SNEGSKA (reference sequence). The J segment lost 4 bases and the V segment lost 5 bases, leaving 17 bases of the junction unmatched. The CDR3 spans 17 residues. The CDR3 DNA is TGCAGTGCTCTCTCAGACGAACTAGCGGACCCACCAGATACGCAGTATTTT. Its protein product is CSALSDELADPPDTQYF.

This clonotype has more than one count but fewer than ten. The chain employs TRBV7-2 and TRBJ2-1, with 8 bases matching TRBD1. The junction had 11 bases not matched to a gene; V was cut back by 5 bases and J by 5 bases. This CDR3 has 16 residues. Germline V gene lookup returns CDR1 SGHTA and CDR2 FQGNSA. This CDR3 reads CASSPGGGDINNEQFF. CDR3 DNA: TGTGCCAGCAGCCCAGGGGGCGGGGACATAAACAATGAGCAGTTCTTC.

In this sample, this clonotype turned up many times. The genes are TRBV4-2 and TRBJ2-5; D gene unclear. The CDR3 contains 14 residues. Trimming took 0 bases from V and 4 from J, leaving 9 bases between them. In germline, CDR1 is LGHNA, CDR2 YNFKEQ. The CDR3 DNA reads TGTGCCAGCAGCCAAGAGCCCTCAGGAGAGACCCAGTACTTC. It encodes CASSQEPSGETQYF.

This clonotype came up a few times. At one end the junction does not follow the germline gene, possibly because of a read error. The V gene is TRBV15, the J gene TRBJ2-5, with a weak D call TRBD2 (5 bases). Germline CDR1 reads LNHNV; CDR2 reads YYDKDF (reference sequence). The CDR3 length is 15 residues. The CDR3 bases are TGTGCCACCAGCAGTCGCCGGGGTCGCCAAGGGACCCAGTACTTC. Protein product: CATSSRRGRQGTQYF.

CDR3 protein: CASRYRDGDYEQYF. In DNA form, the CDR3 reads TGTGCCAGCAGGTACAGGGACGGAGACTACGAGCAGTACTTC. The gene calls are TRBV6-5 and TRBJ2-7; D may be TRBD1 (6 bases). This CDR3 is 14 amino acids long. Germline assignment: CDR1 MNHEY and CDR2 SVGAGI. The V gene lost 6 bases and the J gene lost 3 bases, with 15 bases spanning the gap.

The rearrangement links TRBV20-1 to TRBJ2-5; 7 bases match TRBD2. The junction had 13 bases not matched to a gene; V was cut back by 6 bases and J by 6 bases. The CDR3 spans 14 residues. Germline-derived CDR1 and CDR2 are DFQATT and SNEGSKA (reference sequence). The CDR3 coding sequence is TGCAGTGCCCTACCGGGGAGCGGGATTAAGACCCAGTACTTC. This gives the protein CSALPGSGIKTQYF.